This entry lists 14 T cell receptor beta chains sequenced from one sample in a study of CD8 T cells in ankylosing spondylitis. Study-wide points: One TCR beta motif, made up of roughly 8 highly homologous variants, appeared characteristic of ankylosing spondylitis blood.

From the 5' RACE reads, TCRdb called clonotypes with MiXCR, one entry per CDR3 protein. The sample records over 700,000 distinct CDR3 sequences, around 20% being singletons. These TCRs are of unknown antigen specificity. The sample comprised blood, either unsorted or a sorted T cell fraction (not recorded which). The source is a male donor with ankylosing spondylitis.

J is TRBJ1-4 and V is TRBV29-1; perhaps TRBD1 as D (5 bases). The CDR3 length is 11 residues. Germline V gives CDR1 SQVTM, CDR2 ANQGSEA. V shed 7 bases and J shed 10 bases, with 13 bases lying between them. This chain's CDR3 is CSALSQGKLFF. DNA of the CDR3: TGCAGCGCTCTTTCCCAGGGAAAACTGTTTTTT.

This chain uses TRBV4-2 with TRBJ2-1; 8 nucleotides align to TRBD2. Germline V gene sequence: CDR1 LGHNA, CDR2 YNFKEQ. The V gene end was trimmed by 0 bases and the J gene end by 4 bases; junction bases not matched to a gene: 5. The CDR3 has 16 amino acids. CDR3 DNA sequence: TGTGCCAGCAGCCAAGACGGGGTAGCGGGGTACAATGAGCAGTTCTTC. It yields the protein CASSQDGVAGYNEQFF.

This clonotype showed up just a few times. CDR3 sequence (DNA): TGCGCCAGCAGCTCGGGACAGGAGGCGACTCAGTACTTC. It encodes CASSSGQEATQYF. V and J are TRBV5-1 and TRBJ2-4; 8 bases agree with TRBD1. After removal of 3 bases from V and 12 bases from J, the junction contained 8 bases not matched to a gene. From germline, CDR1 is SGHRS and CDR2 YFSETQ. The CDR3 is 13 residues long.

This clonotype was observed a few times. The V call is TRBV9, the J call TRBJ1-1; 11 positions agree with TRBD1. The CDR3 runs to 14 residues. Germline V gene sequence: CDR1 SGDLS, CDR2 YYNGEE. The trim removed 0 bases at V and 8 bases at J, leaving 3 bases unmatched. CDR3 loop: CASSVVGTGGEAFF. CDR3 sequence (DNA): TGTGCCAGCAGCGTAGTTGGGACAGGGGGAGAAGCTTTCTTT. The full variable domain, with the rest looked up from reference TRBV9 and TRBJ1-1, is DSGVTQTPKHLITATGQRVTLRCSPRSGDLSVYWYQQSLDQGLQFLIQYYNGEERAKGNILERFSAQQFPDLHSELNLSSLELGDSALYFCASSVVGTGGEAFFGQGTRLTVV.

The V and J genes are TRBV19 and TRBJ1-4; D is perhaps TRBD1 (5 bases). The CDR3 spans 13 residues. The V gene lost 8 bases and the J gene lost 4 bases, with 11 bases spanning the gap. CDR1 LNHDA and CDR2 SQIVND come from the germline V gene (reference sequence). The CDR3 protein is CASQRGFNEKLFF. DNA of the CDR3: TGTGCCAGTCAACGGGGGTTTAATGAAAAACTGTTTTTT.

The sample holds a few counts of this clonotype. This rearrangement joins TRBV13 to TRBJ2-5; 7 bases fit TRBD1. CDR3 length: 14 residues. Germline loops: CDR1 PRHDT, CDR2 FYEKMQ (reference sequence). Trimming removed 5 bases from V and 2 bases from J; junction bases left unmatched: 5. CDR3 amino acids: CASSDRDLQETQYF. The DNA of the CDR3 is TGTGCCAGCAGCGACAGGGATTTGCAAGAGACCCAGTACTTC. The full variable domain, rest sourced from reference TRBV13 and TRBJ2-5, is AAGVIQSPRHLIKEKRETATLKCYPIPRHDTVYWYQQGPGQDPQFLISFYEKMQSDKGSIPDRFSAQQFSDYHSELNMSSLELGDSALYFCASSDRDLQETQYFGPGTRLLVL.

This clonotype came up a few times. V and J are TRBV7-9 and TRBJ2-7, with 13 bases that match TRBD2. The CDR3 has 16 amino acids. The germline CDR1 and CDR2 sequences are SEHNR and FQNEAQ (reference sequence). The V and J ends lost 2 bases and 2 bases, in that order; junction bases with no gene match: 3. The CDR3 DNA reads as TGTGCCAGCAGCTTAACAACTAGCGGGGGGGCCTACGAGCAGTACTTC. Encoded protein: CASSLTTSGGAYEQYF. Together with reference TRBV7-9 and TRBJ2-7, the CDR3 gives the full variable domain: DTGVSQNPRHKITKRGQNVTFRCDPISEHNRLYWYRQTLGQGPEFLTYFQNEAQLEKSRLLSDRFSAERPKGSFSTLEIQRTEQGDSAMYLCASSLTTSGGAYEQYFGPGTRLTVT.

Note on this clonotype: A read error may be the cause here, since a much bigger clone is one base away. Given the absence of the conserved phenylalanine or tryptophan at the CDR3 end, a read error is likely. The chain has TRBV6-6 and TRBJ1-1; D is ambiguous. The CDR3 loop spans 12 amino acids. V lost 0 bases and J 1 base, leaving 0 bases between the germline ends. CDR1 is MNHNY, CDR2 SVGAGI, per germline (reference sequence). The CDR3 region is CASSYSNTEAFY. Here the CDR3 DNA reads TGTGCCAGCAGTTACTCGAACACTGAAGCTTTCTAT.

This clonotype was detected a few times. J is TRBJ2-1 and V is TRBV29-1; D is unclear. V shed 6 bases and J shed 5 bases, with 8 bases lying between them. From germline, CDR1 is SQVTM and CDR2 ANQGSEA. This CDR3 contains 11 residues. This chain's CDR3 is CSVWNNNEQFF. The CDR3 bases are TGCAGCGTGTGGAATAACAATGAGCAGTTCTTC.

The V and J genes are TRBV19 and TRBJ2-1, with D uncertain. CDR3 length equals 17 residues. The germline V gene encodes CDR1 LNHDA and CDR2 SQIVND (reference sequence). The germline V and J ends were trimmed by 6 bases and 4 bases, with 22 bases remaining between them. In nucleotides, the CDR3 is TGTGCCAGTAGCCCACCCACCGCCGGCCTAATATACAATGAGCAGTTCTTC. It is translated as CASSPPTAGLIYNEQFF.

This clonotype was detected many times. The gene calls are TRBV12-3 or TRBV12-4 and TRBJ2-1, with 9 nucleotides matching TRBD2. Trimming took 5 bases from V and 4 from J; bases not matched to a gene: 9. The CDR3 covers 16 residues. The CDR3 DNA sequence: TGTGCCAGCAGTCCCCGGGCGGGAGGGGTTTACAATGAGCAGTTCTTC. Its translation is CASSPRAGGVYNEQFF.

The rearrangement uses TRBV2 and TRBJ1-1; 11 nucleotides agree with TRBD1. Trimming cost V 4 bases and J 1 base; bases outside gene matches: 11. The CDR3 length is 18 residues. The V gene's germline CDR1 is SNHLY and CDR2 FYNNEI. CDR3 sequence (DNA): TGTGCCAGCAGTGCCTCCCGGGACAGGGGGATCCAGAACACTGAAGCTTTCTTT. Translated: CASSASRDRGIQNTEAFF.

This clonotype was found a few times. The chain employs TRBV5-1 and TRBJ2-7, with D perhaps matching TRBD1 or TRBD2 (6 bases each). Germline CDR1 is SGHRS and CDR2 is YFSETQ. The V gene lost 6 bases and the J gene lost 2 bases, with 21 bases spanning the gap. CDR3 size: 16 residues. Here the CDR3 reads CASMGYGGLQPYEQYF. As DNA, the CDR3 is TGCGCCAGCATGGGCTACGGGGGCCTTCAACCCTACGAGCAGTACTTC.

This clonotype occurred many times. V is TRBV5-1 and J is TRBJ2-6; 8 bases match TRBD1. The trim removed 4 bases at V and 0 bases at J, leaving 9 bases unmatched. The length of the CDR3 is 18 residues. Germline V gives CDR1 SGHRS, CDR2 YFSETQ. CDR3 nucleotides: TGCGCCAGCAGCCCCGGGACAGGTCTGATCTCTGGGGCCAACGTCCTGACTTTC. Translated: CASSPGTGLISGANVLTF.